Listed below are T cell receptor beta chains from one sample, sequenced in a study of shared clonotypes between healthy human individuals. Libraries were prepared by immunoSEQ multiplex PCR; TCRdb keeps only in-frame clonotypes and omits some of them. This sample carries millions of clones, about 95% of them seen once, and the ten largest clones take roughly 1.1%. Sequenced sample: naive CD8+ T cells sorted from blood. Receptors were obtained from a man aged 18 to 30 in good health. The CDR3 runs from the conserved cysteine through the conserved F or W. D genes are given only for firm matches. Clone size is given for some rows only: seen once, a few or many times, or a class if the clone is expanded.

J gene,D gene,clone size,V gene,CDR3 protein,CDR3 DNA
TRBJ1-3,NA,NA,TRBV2,CASSESPGSGNTIYF,TGTGCCAGCAGTGAATCCCCCGGGTCTGGAAACACCATATATTTT
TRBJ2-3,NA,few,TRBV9,CASSEGGTDTQYF,TGTGCCAGCAGCGAAGGGGGCACAGATACGCAGTATTTT
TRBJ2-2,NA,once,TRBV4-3,CASSQESASLTGELFF,TGCGCCAGCAGCCAAGAGTCGGCAAGCCTAACCGGGGAGCTGTTTTTT
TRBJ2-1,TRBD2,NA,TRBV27,CASSWTSGNQPVLF,TGTGCCAGCAGCTGGACTAGCGGGAACCAACCAGTGCTCTTC
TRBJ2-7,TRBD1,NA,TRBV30,CAWSVQGGYEQYF,TGTGCCTGGAGTGTACAGGGGGGCTACGAGCAGTACTTC
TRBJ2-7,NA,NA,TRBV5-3,CARSLVGRGSYEQYF,TGTGCCAGAAGCTTGGTTGGCAGGGGATCCTACGAGCAGTACTTC
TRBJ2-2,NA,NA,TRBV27,CASSHQAEYTGELFF,TGTGCCAGCAGTCACCAAGCGGAATACACCGGGGAGCTGTTTTTT
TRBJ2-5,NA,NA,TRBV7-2,CASTPGPVRYQETQYF,TGTGCCAGCACCCCAGGACCGGTTAGATACCAAGAGACCCAGTACTTC
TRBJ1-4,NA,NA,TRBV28,CASTEEGGNEKLFF,TGTGCCAGCACCGAGGAGGGGGGAAATGAAAAACTGTTTTTT
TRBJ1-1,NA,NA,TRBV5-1,CASSQQRTEMNTEAFF,TGCGCCAGCAGCCAACAAAGGACGGAAATGAACACTGAAGCTTTCTTT
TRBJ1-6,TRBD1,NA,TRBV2,CASLLEPTGVLYNSPLHF,TGTGCCAGCCTACTAGAGCCGACAGGGGTCCTCTATAATTCACCCCTCCACTTT
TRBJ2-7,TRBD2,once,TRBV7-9,CASSLSSGGLLEQYF,TGTGCCAGCAGCTTAAGTAGCGGGGGCCTTCTCGAGCAGTACTTC
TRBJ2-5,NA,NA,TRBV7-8,CASSPVLGGVQETQYF,TGTGCCAGCAGCCCGGTTTTAGGGGGAGTCCAAGAGACCCAGTACTTC
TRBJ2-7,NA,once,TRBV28,CASSLPGSNYEQYF,TGTGCCAGCAGTTTGCCAGGGAGCAACTACGAGCAGTACTTC
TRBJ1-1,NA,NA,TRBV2,CASSEYRPDTEAFF,TGTGCCAGCAGTGAATACCGCCCCGACACTGAAGCTTTCTTT
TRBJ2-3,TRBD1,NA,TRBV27,CASSLIGGPEDTQYF,TGTGCCAGCAGTTTAATAGGGGGCCCGGAAGATACGCAGTATTTT
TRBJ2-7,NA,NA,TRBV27,CASSYRAAYEQYF,TGTGCCAGCAGTTACCGGGCGGCCTACGAGCAGTACTTC
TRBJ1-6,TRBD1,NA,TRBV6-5,CASSYSGTANSPLHF,TGTGCCAGCAGTTACTCAGGGACAGCTAATTCACCCCTCCACTTT
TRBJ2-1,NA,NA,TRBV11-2,CASSLDPQGNEQFF,TGTGCCAGCAGCTTAGATCCCCAGGGGAATGAGCAGTTCTTC
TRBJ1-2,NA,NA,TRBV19,CASSTATDAHYGYTF,TGTGCCAGTAGTACGGCCACGGATGCCCACTATGGCTACACCTTC
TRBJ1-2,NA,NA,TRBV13,CASSLLSAANYGYTF,TGTGCCAGCAGCTTACTTTCTGCAGCTAACTATGGCTACACCTTC